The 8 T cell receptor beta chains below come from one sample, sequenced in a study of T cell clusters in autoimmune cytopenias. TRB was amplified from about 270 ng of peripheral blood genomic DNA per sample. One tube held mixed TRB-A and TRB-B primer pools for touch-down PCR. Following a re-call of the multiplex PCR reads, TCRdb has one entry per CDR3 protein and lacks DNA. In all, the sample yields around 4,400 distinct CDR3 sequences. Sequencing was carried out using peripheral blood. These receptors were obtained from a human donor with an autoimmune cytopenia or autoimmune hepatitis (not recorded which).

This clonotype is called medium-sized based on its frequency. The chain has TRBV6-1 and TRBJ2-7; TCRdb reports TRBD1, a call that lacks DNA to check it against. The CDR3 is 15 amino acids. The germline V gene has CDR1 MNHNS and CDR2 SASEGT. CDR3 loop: CASTLGQGSSYEQYF.

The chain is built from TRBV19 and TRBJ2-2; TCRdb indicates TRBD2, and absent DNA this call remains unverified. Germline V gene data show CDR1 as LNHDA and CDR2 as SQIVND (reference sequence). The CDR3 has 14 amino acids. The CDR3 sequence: CASRLTSGIGELFF.

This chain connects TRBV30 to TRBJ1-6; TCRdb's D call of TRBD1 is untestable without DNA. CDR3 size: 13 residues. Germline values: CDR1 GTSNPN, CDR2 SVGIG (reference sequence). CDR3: CASIQGQRSPLHF.

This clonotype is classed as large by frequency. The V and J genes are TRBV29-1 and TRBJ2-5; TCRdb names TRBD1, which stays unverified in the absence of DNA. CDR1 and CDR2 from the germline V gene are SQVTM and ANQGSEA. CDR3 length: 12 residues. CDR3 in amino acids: CSVAGVGETQYF. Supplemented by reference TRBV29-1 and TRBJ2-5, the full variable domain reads SAVISQKPSRDICQRGTSLTIQCQVDSQVTMMFWYRQQPGQSLTLIATANQGSEATYESGFVIDKFPISRPNLTFSTLTVSNMSPEDSSIYLCSVAGVGETQYFGPGTRLLVL.

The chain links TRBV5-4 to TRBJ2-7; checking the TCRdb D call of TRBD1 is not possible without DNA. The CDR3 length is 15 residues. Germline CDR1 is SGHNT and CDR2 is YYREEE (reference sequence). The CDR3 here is CASSSGQDITYEQYF.

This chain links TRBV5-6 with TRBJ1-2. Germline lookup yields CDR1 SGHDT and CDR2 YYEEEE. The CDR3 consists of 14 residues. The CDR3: CASSLAQKNYGYTF.

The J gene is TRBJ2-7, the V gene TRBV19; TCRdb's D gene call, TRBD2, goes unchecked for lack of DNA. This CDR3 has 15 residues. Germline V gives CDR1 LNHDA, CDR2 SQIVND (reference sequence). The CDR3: CASSPGLARTYEQYF.

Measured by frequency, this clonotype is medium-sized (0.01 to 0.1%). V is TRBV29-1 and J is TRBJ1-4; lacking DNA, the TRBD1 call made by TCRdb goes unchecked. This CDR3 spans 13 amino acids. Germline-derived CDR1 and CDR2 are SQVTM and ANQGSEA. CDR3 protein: CSVEGQGSEKLFF. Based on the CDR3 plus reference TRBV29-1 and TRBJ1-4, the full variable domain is SAVISQKPSRDICQRGTSLTIQCQVDSQVTMMFWYRQQPGQSLTLIATANQGSEATYESGFVIDKFPISRPNLTFSTLTVSNMSPEDSSIYLCSVEGQGSEKLFFGSGTQLSVL.